The 3 T cell receptor beta chains in this list originate from one sample, sequenced in a study of blood T cell repertoires in COVID-19. The repertoire was sequenced with immunoSEQ multiplex PCR; TCRdb's copy has only in-frame clones and lacks some. The table has 350,000 to 450,000 clones, over 75% seen once. Sequencing was done on a sample of PBMCs or T cells enriched from blood (not recorded which). Source of these receptors: a man aged 25 to 40 who had recovered from COVID-19.

The J gene is TRBJ2-3, the V gene TRBV12-5; 10 bases align to TRBD1. CDR3 length: 14 amino acids. CDR1 LGHNT and CDR2 FRNRAP come from the germline V gene. J gave up 4 bases and V 4 bases, and 2 bases lay outside the gene matches. CDR3 DNA sequence: TGTGCTAGTGGTTGGGACAGGGGCGCAGATACGCAGTATTTT. It yields the protein CASGWDRGADTQYF.

V usage is TRBV7-6 and J usage is TRBJ2-1; 7 bases agree with TRBD1. CDR3 length: 15 residues. The trim removed 3 bases at V and 4 bases at J, leaving 6 bases unmatched. Germline V CDR1 and CDR2: SGHVS, FNYEAQ. The CDR3 spells CASSFDRAIYNEQFF. CDR3 in DNA: TGTGCCAGCAGCTTTGACAGGGCCATATACAATGAGCAGTTCTTC.

V usage is TRBV28 and J usage is TRBJ1-2, with D unclear. The CDR3 covers 13 residues. V was shortened by 5 bases and J by 5 bases, with 12 bases between the two germline ends. Germline CDR1 MDHEN, CDR2 SYDVKM. CDR3 DNA sequence: TGTGCCAGCAGTCAGCGAGGTTCGTATGGCTACACCTTC. Translation gives CASSQRGSYGYTF.